This TCR beta chain came from a study of blood T cell repertoires in COVID-19. The wider study: From the United States, Italy and Spain came samples of acute and convalescent COVID-19. Nucleic acid was either cDNA or gDNA, and it came from T cells, B-cell-depleted T cells, or PBMCs.

The CDR3 has 15 amino acids. Per the original data handling: Scientists estimated how many nucleated cells there were by amplifying reference gene primers. Generated by immunoSEQ multiplex PCR, the TCRdb table keeps only in-frame clones and is missing some. The V and J calls and clone size are taken from that table; D and trimming were inferred from the DNA. This table holds over 30,000 clones, roughly three quarters found once. This clone has more than one count but fewer than ten. The rearrangement uses TRBV21-1 and TRBJ2-2; whether TRBD2, the table's D call, matches the DNA was not checked. TRBV21-1 is an annotated pseudogene. The sequenced material came from peripheral blood. The receptor was derived from a human donor in a cohort sampled during active COVID-19. The CDR3 here is CASSKGEGSTGELFF. As DNA, the CDR3 is TGTGCCAGCAGCAAGGGAGAAGGGAGCACCGGGGAGCTGTTTTTT.